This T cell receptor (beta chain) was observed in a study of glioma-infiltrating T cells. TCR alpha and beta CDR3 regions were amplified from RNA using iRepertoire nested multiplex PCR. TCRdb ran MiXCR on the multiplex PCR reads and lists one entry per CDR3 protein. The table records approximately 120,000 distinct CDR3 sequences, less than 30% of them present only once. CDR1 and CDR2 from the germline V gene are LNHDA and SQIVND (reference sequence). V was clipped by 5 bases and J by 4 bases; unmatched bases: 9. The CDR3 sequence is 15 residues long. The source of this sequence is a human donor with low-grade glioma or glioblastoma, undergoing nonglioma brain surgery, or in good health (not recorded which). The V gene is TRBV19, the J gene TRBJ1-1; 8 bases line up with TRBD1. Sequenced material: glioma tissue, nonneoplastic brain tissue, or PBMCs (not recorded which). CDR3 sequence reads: CASSEIDRGGTEAFF. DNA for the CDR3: TGTGCCAGTAGTGAAATTGACAGGGGAGGCACTGAAGCTTTCTTT.